The subject of this entry is one T cell receptor (beta chain). PCR used 60 Vbeta primers and 13 Jbeta primers. The method was immunoSEQ multiplex PCR; TCRdb's version includes in-frame clones alone and lacks a portion of them. Here the sample spans about 160,000 clones, roughly 85% being singletons. This sample is drawn from a study of cytomegalovirus exposure and HLA in healthy donors. For the study at large: Early on, a data release was issued that held approximately 78 million unique TCRs from HLA-typed donors.

The CDR3 runs to 15 residues. V shed 1 base and J shed 5 bases, with 15 bases lying between them. The germline V gene encodes CDR1 SGHTS and CDR2 YDEGEE. The sequenced sample consisted of PBMCs. The sequence was obtained from a man aged 18-30 years in good health and CMV-seropositive. The chain couples TRBV5-8 to TRBJ2-5; perhaps TRBD2 as D (5 bases). Here the CDR3 reads CASSLNREGMETQYF. CDR3 nucleotides: TGTGCCAGCAGCTTGAACCGGGAAGGGATGGAGACCCAGTACTTC.